One sample yielded the 23 T cell receptor beta chains listed below, sequenced in a study of T cells in tuberculosis. The assay was immunoSEQ multiplex PCR, and TCRdb's table has in-frame clones only and misses some. The data contain approximately 35,000 clones, 92% of them singletons. Time point in this sample: new active TB diagnosis, blood taken before or within 7 days of starting treatment. This sample comprised PBMCs, obtained at tuberculosis diagnosis. The source is an adult with tuberculosis. Some clones in this sample may be carry-over from other donors' samples.

This clone was picked up one time. CDR3 loop: CASSPPGTGTNTGELFF. The CDR3 DNA is TGTGCCAGCTCACCTCCGGGGACAGGGACGAACACCGGGGAGCTGTTTTTT. This chain links TRBV18 with TRBJ2-2; TRBD1 matches 9 bases. The CDR3 is 17 residues long. Trimming took 3 bases from V and 0 from J; bases not matched to a gene: 5. Germline V gene lookup returns CDR1 KGHSH and CDR2 LQKENI.

The rearrangement links TRBV15 to TRBJ2-1; TRBD1 matches 10 bases. Per germline, CDR1 LNHNV and CDR2 YYDKDF (reference sequence). CDR3 length: 16 amino acids. V was clipped by 4 bases and J by 3 bases; unmatched bases: 6. The CDR3 reads CATSTPGTGVYNEQFF. The CDR3 nucleotides are TGTGCCACCAGCACTCCCGGGACAGGGGTCTACAATGAGCAGTTCTTC.

Only one count was recorded for this clone. The chain has TRBV4-1 and TRBJ1-4; a weak D match, TRBD1 (6 bases). From germline, CDR1 is MGHRA and CDR2 YSYEKL. Between the trimmed V and J ends, which lost 2 bases and 2 bases, there was a span of 18 bases. This CDR3 comprises 18 residues. CDR3 protein: CASSQFQYPTGTNEKLFF. Here the CDR3 DNA reads TGCGCCAGCAGCCAATTTCAATACCCTACAGGGACTAATGAAAAACTGTTTTTT.

The chain links TRBV5-1 to TRBJ1-6; maybe TRBD1 (6 bases). The CDR3 consists of 16 residues. The ends were cut back, 0 bases at V and 5 bases at J, with 12 bases in the middle. Germline V gives CDR1 SGHRS, CDR2 YFSETQ. The CDR3: CASSLDRTANNSPLHF. CDR3 nucleotides: TGCGCCAGCAGCTTGGACCGGACAGCCAATAATTCACCCCTCCACTTT.

The chain uses TRBV4-1 and TRBJ2-7; 12 nucleotides align to TRBD2. CDR3 size: 20 residues. CDR1 is MGHRA and CDR2 is YSYEKL in the germline V gene. With 1 base clipped from V and 6 bases from J, the junction kept 19 bases outside the gene matches. CDR3 nucleotides: TGCGCCAGCAGCCAAGTTTATCGGGCGACTAGCGGGGGCCTGCCGGCCGAGCAGTACTTC. This codes for CASSQVYRATSGGLPAEQYF.

The V gene is TRBV18, the J gene TRBJ1-2; D not resolved. This CDR3 is 14 amino acids long. V was cut by 3 bases and J by 0 bases, with 8 bases left in between. The germline gives CDR1 KGHSH, CDR2 LQKENI. The CDR3 DNA reads as TGTGCCAGCTCACCCGGTATAGCTAACTATGGCTACACCTTC. It codes for CASSPGIANYGYTF.

The chain couples TRBV7-8 to TRBJ2-1; tentative D call: TRBD1 (6 bases). The CDR3 consists of 17 residues. Germline lookup yields CDR1 SGHVS and CDR2 FQNEAQ. Trimming pared 5 bases from V and 5 bases from J, leaving 22 bases between. CDR3 in DNA: TGTGCCAGCAGCGCCCACGTCCAGGGGCTCACGGACAATGAGCAGTTCTTC. Translating gives CASSAHVQGLTDNEQFF.

V gene TRBV5-6 combines with J gene TRBJ2-7, with 9 bases identical to TRBD1. The CDR3 spans 15 residues. Germline V gives CDR1 SGHDT, CDR2 YYEEEE. Trimming took 1 base from V and 2 from J; bases not matched to a gene: 4. The chain's CDR3 is CASSLWDRATYEQYF. DNA of the CDR3: TGTGCCAGCAGCTTGTGGGACAGGGCAACCTACGAGCAGTACTTC.

This chain connects TRBV9 to TRBJ2-3; 7 nucleotides agree with TRBD1. Germline CDR1 and CDR2: SGDLS and YYNGEE. After removal of 0 bases from V and 0 bases from J, the junction contained 4 bases not matched to a gene. The CDR3 sequence is 16 residues long. In DNA, the CDR3 is TGTGCCAGCAGCGTAGGTGGGGACAGAAGCACAGATACGCAGTATTTT. Its protein product is CASSVGGDRSTDTQYF.

The rearrangement links TRBV15 to TRBJ1-2, with 7 nucleotides matching TRBD1. Germline lookup yields CDR1 LNHNV and CDR2 YYDKDF (reference sequence). This CDR3 contains 17 residues. The ends lost 0 bases at V and 6 bases at J; junction bases unmatched: 13. CDR3 amino acids: CATSRDKETGRLNGYTF. The CDR3 coding sequence is TGTGCCACCAGCAGAGATAAGGAGACAGGGAGGTTAAATGGCTACACCTTC.

The chain couples TRBV6-5 to TRBJ1-2, with 11 bases fitting TRBD1. Germline V gene data show CDR1 as MNHEY and CDR2 as SVGAGI. V dropped 3 bases and J dropped 6; count of bases not matched to a gene: 3. The CDR3 length is 14 residues. Here the CDR3 DNA reads TGTGCCAGCAGTTATGGACAGGGGGCTCATGGCTACACCTTC. This translates into CASSYGQGAHGYTF.

V is TRBV2 and J is TRBJ2-7; 9 nucleotides line up with TRBD1. CDR1 and CDR2 from the germline V gene are SNHLY and FYNNEI. CDR3 length equals 16 residues. The V and J ends lost 5 bases and 3 bases, in that order; junction bases with no gene match: 11. Written as DNA, the CDR3 is TGTGCCAGCAGTTTCCCCGCCGGGACAGGGAACTACGAGCAGTACTTC. Translated, it gives CASSFPAGTGNYEQYF. The whole variable domain, remainder taken from reference TRBV2 and TRBJ2-7, is EPEVTQTPSHQVTQMGQEVILRCVPISNHLYFYWYRQILGQKVEFLVSFYNNEISEKSEIFDDQFSVERPDGSNFTLKIRSTKLEDSAMYFCASSFPAGTGNYEQYFGPGTRLTVT.

The chain joins TRBV19 to TRBJ2-1; a weak D match, TRBD1 (6 bases). The germline V gene encodes CDR1 LNHDA and CDR2 SQIVND (reference sequence). This CDR3 contains 15 residues. Trimming removed 3 bases from V and 1 base from J, with 10 bases in between. The CDR3 reads CASSIGGGSYNEQFF. The CDR3 region has the DNA TGTGCCAGTAGTATTGGGGGCGGGTCCTACAATGAGCAGTTCTTC.

The chain couples TRBV5-6 to TRBJ2-3; 9 positions agree with TRBD2. The germline V gene has CDR1 SGHDT and CDR2 YYEEEE. Germline trimming cut 3 bases from V and 1 base from J; bases unmatched to any gene: 6. This CDR3 is 16 amino acids long. The CDR3 DNA reads as TGTGCCAGCAGCTCGACCGGGACTAGCCGCACAGATACGCAGTATTTT. It codes for CASSSTGTSRTDTQYF.

The chain links TRBV15 to TRBJ2-3, with D possibly TRBD2 on 6 matching bases. Trimming stripped 1 base from V and 5 bases from J, with 13 bases between. CDR3 length: 15 residues. Germline lookup yields CDR1 LNHNV and CDR2 YYDKDF (reference sequence). CDR3 DNA sequence: TGTGCCACCAGCAGAGTATTACTAGCAGTAGATACGCAGTATTTT. Protein sequence: CATSRVLLAVDTQYF.

The chain uses TRBV6-5 and TRBJ2-7; TRBD1 matches 8 bases. Germline trimming cut 0 bases from V and 3 bases from J; bases unmatched to any gene: 4. This CDR3 is built from 15 residues. The germline V gene encodes CDR1 MNHEY and CDR2 SVGAGI. The CDR3 coding sequence is TGTGCCAGCAGTTACTCCACGGGACAGGTCTACGAGCAGTACTTC. This translates into CASSYSTGQVYEQYF.

The rearrangement joins TRBV14 to TRBJ2-2; 10 bases line up with TRBD1. The J segment lost 3 bases and the V segment lost 4 bases, leaving 11 bases of the junction unmatched. Germline CDR1 and CDR2: SGHDN and FVKESK. The CDR3 length is 18 residues. The CDR3 sequence: CASSPSGTGVLYTGELFF. CDR3 nucleotides: TGTGCCAGCAGCCCTTCCGGGACAGGGGTCCTTTACACCGGGGAGCTGTTTTTT.

The genes are TRBV2 and TRBJ1-1, with a weak D call TRBD1 (6 bases). V was cut by 6 bases and J by 0 bases, with 8 bases left in between. The germline CDR1 and CDR2 sequences are SNHLY and FYNNEI. The CDR3 has 13 amino acids. DNA of the CDR3: TGTGCCAGCAGGGGACAAATGAACACTGAAGCTTTCTTT. Protein product: CASRGQMNTEAFF.

The CDR3 sequence is CASSLWGVGDTQYF. The CDR3 coding sequence is TGTGCCAGCAGCCTGTGGGGGGTAGGAGATACGCAGTATTTT. This rearrangement joins TRBV5-4 to TRBJ2-3, with D perhaps matching TRBD2 (6 bases). V gave up 4 bases and J gave up 5 bases, with 14 bases separating them. Germline V gene data show CDR1 as SGHNT and CDR2 as YYREEE (reference sequence). This CDR3 comprises 14 residues. Full variable domain (outside the CDR3, taken from reference TRBV5-4 and TRBJ2-3): ETGVTQSPTHLIKTRGQQVTLRCSSQSGHNTVSWYQQALGQGPQFIFQYYREEENGRGNFPPRFSGLQFPNYSSELNVNALELDDSALYLCASSLWGVGDTQYFGPGTRLTVL.

The rearrangement uses TRBV21-1 and TRBJ1-1; TRBD1, as called in the table, went unchecked against the DNA. TRBV21-1 is assigned pseudogene status. The CDR3 has 13 amino acids. The CDR3: CASSLRTPGEAFF. In nucleotides, the CDR3 is TGTGCCAGCAGCCTCCGTACGCCAGGAGAAGCTTTCTTT.

This clone was observed a single time. The rearrangement uses TRBV5-1 and TRBJ2-3; 8 bases align to TRBD2. CDR1 SGHRS and CDR2 YFSETQ come from the germline V gene. The CDR3 extends over 15 amino acids. V dropped 2 bases and J dropped 3; count of bases not matched to a gene: 5. The CDR3 sequence: CASSLQLAVTDTQYF. CDR3 DNA sequence: TGCGCCAGCAGCTTACAACTAGCGGTGACAGATACGCAGTATTTT. The complete variable domain, with remaining parts taken from reference TRBV5-1 and TRBJ2-3, reads KAGVTQTPRYLIKTRGQQVTLSCSPISGHRSVSWYQQTPGQGLQFLFEYFSETQRNKGNFPGRFSGRQFSNSRSEMNVSTLELGDSALYLCASSLQLAVTDTQYFGPGTRLTVL.

The chain is built from TRBV7-2 and TRBJ2-7; 9 nucleotides match TRBD1. Germline assignment: CDR1 SGHTA and CDR2 FQGNSA. J was trimmed by 3 bases and V by 5 bases; bases with no gene match: 8. The CDR3 spans 15 residues. Here the CDR3 reads CASSPRTGAIYEQYF. CDR3 in DNA: TGTGCCAGCAGCCCCCGGACAGGGGCCATCTACGAGCAGTACTTC.

The rearrangement links TRBV21-1 to TRBJ2-7; TRBD1 reflects the table's D call only, with no check against the DNA. TRBV21-1 is designated a pseudogene. CDR3 length equals 16 residues. The CDR3 loop reads CASSSQGTGNVYEQYF. The CDR3 nucleotides read TGTGCCAGCAGCTCCCAGGGGACAGGGAATGTATACGAGCAGTACTTC.